This T cell receptor (beta chain) was captured by sequencing in a study of T-cell reconstitution after alpha-beta-depleted transplantation in children. The CDR3 is 14 amino acids. V dropped 7 bases and J dropped 7 bases, with 20 bases sitting between them. Germline-derived CDR1 and CDR2 are SGDLS and YYNGEE. A library of TCRbeta sequences, prepared with unique molecular identifiers, was generated. TCRdb re-analysed the PCR reads in MiXCR, keeping a single row per CDR3 protein. The data contain 750,000 to 950,000 distinct CDR3 sequences, roughly 15% of them seen just once; the ten biggest clones take up approximately 5%. In this sample, this clonotype turned up many times.

The material sequenced was PBMCs, mostly from graft donor cells, taken 360 days after TCRalphabeta/CD19-depleted stem cell transplant. The chain employs TRBV9 and TRBJ1-1, with D perhaps matching TRBD1 (5 bases). This sequence was found in a male patient younger than 18 who had a stem cell transplant for acute lymphoblastic leukemia, so the T cells may come from the graft donor. The chain's CDR3 is CASGEWGGGGEAFF. In DNA form, the CDR3 reads TGTGCCAGCGGCGAATGGGGTGGGGGTGGTGAAGCTTTCTTT. The full variable domain, in which reference TRBV9 and TRBJ1-1 provide the parts outside the CDR3, is DSGVTQTPKHLITATGQRVTLRCSPRSGDLSVYWYQQSLDQGLQFLIQYYNGEERAKGNILERFSAQQFPDLHSELNLSSLELGDSALYFCASGEWGGGGEAFFGQGTRLTVV.